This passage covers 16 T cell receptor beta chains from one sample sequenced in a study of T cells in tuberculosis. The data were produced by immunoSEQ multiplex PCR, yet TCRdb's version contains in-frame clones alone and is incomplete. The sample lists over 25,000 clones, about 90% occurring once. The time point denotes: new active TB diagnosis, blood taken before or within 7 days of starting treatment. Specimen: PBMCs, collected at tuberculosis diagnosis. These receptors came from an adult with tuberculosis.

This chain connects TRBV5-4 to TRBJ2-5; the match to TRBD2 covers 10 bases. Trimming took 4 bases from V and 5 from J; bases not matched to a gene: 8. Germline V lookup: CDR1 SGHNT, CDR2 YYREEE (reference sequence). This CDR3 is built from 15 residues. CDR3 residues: CASSGRLAGAETQYF. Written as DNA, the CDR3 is TGTGCCAGCAGCGGGCGCCTAGCGGGAGCTGAGACCCAGTACTTC.

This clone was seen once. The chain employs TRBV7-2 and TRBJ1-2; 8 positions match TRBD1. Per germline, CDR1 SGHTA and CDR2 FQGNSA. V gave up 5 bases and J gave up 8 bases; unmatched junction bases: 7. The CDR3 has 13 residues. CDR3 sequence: CASSAATGDGYTF. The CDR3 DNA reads TGTGCCAGCAGCGCGGCGACAGGGGACGGCTACACCTTC.

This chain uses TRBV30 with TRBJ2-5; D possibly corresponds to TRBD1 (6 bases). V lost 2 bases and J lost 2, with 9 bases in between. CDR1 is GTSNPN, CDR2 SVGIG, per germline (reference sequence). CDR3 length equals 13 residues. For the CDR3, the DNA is TGTGCCTGGAGTTGGGGGCTACAAGAGACCCAGTACTTC. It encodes CAWSWGLQETQYF.

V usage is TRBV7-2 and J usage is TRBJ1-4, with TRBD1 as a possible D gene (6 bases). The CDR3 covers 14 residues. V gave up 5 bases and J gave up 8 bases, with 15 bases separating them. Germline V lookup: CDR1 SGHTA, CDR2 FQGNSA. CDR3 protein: CASSTLQGKEKLFF. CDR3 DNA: TGTGCCAGCAGCACACTACAGGGAAAAGAAAAACTGTTTTTT.

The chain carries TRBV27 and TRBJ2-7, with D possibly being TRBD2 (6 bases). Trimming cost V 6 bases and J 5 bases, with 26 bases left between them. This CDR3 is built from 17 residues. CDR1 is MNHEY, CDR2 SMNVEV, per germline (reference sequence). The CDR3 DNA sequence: TGTGCCAGCAGCCTAGGGGTAGCGGCCCTAGGCGCCGACGAGCAGTACTTC. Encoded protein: CASSLGVAALGADEQYF.

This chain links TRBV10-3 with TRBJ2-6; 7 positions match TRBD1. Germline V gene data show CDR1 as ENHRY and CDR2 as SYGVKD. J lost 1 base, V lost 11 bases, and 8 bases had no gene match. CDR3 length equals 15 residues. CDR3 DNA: TGTGCCTCCTCTGACAGGGCATCTGGGGCCAACGTCCTGACTTTC. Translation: CASSDRASGANVLTF.

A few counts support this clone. As DNA, the CDR3 is TGTGCCACCAGCGACGGGGGGGATAGCAATCAGCCCCAGCATTTT. This gives the protein CATSDGGDSNQPQHF. The chain links TRBV15 to TRBJ1-5, with D tentatively TRBD1 (5 bases). Germline V gene lookup returns CDR1 LNHNV and CDR2 YYDKDF (reference sequence). This CDR3 is built from 15 residues. Trimming left V 5 bases short and J 0 bases short, with 11 bases between.

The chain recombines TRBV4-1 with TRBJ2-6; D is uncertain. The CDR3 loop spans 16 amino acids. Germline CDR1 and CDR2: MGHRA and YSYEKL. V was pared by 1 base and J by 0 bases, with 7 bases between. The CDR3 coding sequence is TGCGCCAGCAGCCAAGTTCCCATCTCTGGGGCCAACGTCCTGACTTTC. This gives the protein CASSQVPISGANVLTF.

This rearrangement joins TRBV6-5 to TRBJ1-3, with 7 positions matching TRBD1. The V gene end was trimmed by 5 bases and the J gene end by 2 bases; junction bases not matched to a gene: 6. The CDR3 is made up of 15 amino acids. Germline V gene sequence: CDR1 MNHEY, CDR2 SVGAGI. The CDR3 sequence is CASSHTGTAGNTIYF. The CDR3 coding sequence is TGTGCCAGCAGTCACACAGGGACAGCTGGAAACACCATATATTTT.

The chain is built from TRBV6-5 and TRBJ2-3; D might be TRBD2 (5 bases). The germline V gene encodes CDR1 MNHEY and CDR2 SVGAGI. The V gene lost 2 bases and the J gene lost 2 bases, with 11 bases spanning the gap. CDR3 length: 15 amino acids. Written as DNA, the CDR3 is TGTGCCAGCAGTTACGACTCCCGGGACACAGATACGCAGTATTTT. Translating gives CASSYDSRDTDTQYF.

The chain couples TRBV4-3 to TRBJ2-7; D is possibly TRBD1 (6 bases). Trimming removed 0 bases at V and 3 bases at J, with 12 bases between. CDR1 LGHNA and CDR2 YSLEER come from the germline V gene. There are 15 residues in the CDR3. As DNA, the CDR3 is TGCGCCAGCAGCCAAGATCGAAGGACAGACTACGAGCAGTACTTC. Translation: CASSQDRRTDYEQYF.

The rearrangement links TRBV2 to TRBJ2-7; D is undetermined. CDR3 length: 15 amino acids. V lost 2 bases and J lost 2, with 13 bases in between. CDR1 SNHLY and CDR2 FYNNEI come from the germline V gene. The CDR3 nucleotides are TGTGCCAGCAGTGAATCGGCAGGCAACGCCTACGAGCAGTACTTC. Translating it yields CASSESAGNAYEQYF.

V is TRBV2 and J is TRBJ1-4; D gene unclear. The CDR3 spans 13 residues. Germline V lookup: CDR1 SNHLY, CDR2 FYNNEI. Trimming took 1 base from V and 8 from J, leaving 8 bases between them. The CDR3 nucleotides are TGTGCCAGCAGTGAAGGGGGAGGCGAAAAACTGTTTTTT. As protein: CASSEGGGEKLFF.

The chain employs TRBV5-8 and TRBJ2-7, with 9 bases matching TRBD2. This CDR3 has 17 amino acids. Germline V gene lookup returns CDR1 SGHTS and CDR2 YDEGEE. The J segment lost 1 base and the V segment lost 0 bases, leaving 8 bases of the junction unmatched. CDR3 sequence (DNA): TGTGCCAGCAGCTTGGAACTAGCGGGCCTACTATCCTACGAGCAGTACTTC. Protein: CASSLELAGLLSYEQYF.

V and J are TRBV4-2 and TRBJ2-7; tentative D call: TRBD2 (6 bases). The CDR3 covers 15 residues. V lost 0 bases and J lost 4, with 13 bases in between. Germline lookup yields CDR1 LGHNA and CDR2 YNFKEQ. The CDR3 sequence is CASSQDGGTGYEQYF. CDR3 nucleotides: TGTGCCAGCAGCCAAGACGGGGGTACAGGTTACGAGCAGTACTTC.

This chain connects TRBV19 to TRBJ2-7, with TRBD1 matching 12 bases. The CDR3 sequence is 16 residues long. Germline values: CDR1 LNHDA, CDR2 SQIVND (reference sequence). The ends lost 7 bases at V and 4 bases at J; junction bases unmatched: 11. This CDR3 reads CASTLLRDRGQYEQYF. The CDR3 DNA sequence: TGTGCCAGTACCCTCCTCCGGGACAGGGGGCAATACGAGCAGTACTTC.